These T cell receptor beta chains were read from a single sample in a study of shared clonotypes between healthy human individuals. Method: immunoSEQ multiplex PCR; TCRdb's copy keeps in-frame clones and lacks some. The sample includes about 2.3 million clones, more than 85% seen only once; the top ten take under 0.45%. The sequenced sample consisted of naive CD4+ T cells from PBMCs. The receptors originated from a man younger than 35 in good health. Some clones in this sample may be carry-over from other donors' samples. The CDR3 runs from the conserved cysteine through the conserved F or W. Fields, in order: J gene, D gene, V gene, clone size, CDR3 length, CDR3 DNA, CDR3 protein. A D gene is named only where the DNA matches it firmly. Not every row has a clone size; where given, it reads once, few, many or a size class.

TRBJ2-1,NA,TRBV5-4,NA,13,TGTGCCAGCAGCTTGGTCGGAACCAATGAGCAGTTCTTC,CASSLVGTNEQFF
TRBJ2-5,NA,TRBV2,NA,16,TGTGCCAGCAGTGAAGCGCGGGTACAGTTCGGGGAGACCCAGTACTTC,CASSEARVQFGETQYF
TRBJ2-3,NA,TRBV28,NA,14,TGTGCCAGCACCCCCTTCCGGTTCGCAGATACGCAGTATTTT,CASTPFRFADTQYF
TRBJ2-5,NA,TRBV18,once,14,TGTGCCAGCTCACCACTGGGACACCAAGAGACCCAGTACTTC,CASSPLGHQETQYF
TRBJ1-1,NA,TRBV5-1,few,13,TGCGCCAGCAGCTTACGAGGCGGCACTGAAGCTTTCTTT,CASSLRGGTEAFF
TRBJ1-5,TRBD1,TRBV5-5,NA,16,TGTGCCAGCAGCTTGAGTTGGGACAGGGATTATCAGCCCCAGCATTTT,CASSLSWDRDYQPQHF
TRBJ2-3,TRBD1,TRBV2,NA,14,TGTGCCAGCAGTGGACAGGGGGGCACAGATACGCAGTATTTT,CASSGQGGTDTQYF
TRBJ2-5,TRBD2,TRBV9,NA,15,TGTGCCAGCACCAAAGGGTGGGGGGGCCAAGAGACCCAGTACTTC,CASTKGWGGQETQYF
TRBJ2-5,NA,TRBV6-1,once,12,TGTGCCAGCAGAGACAGCGAAGAGACCCAGTACTTC,CASRDSEETQYF
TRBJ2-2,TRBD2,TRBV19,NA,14,TGTGCCAGTAGTACCGGGGGGACGATCGGGGAGCTGTTTTTT,CASSTGGTIGELFF
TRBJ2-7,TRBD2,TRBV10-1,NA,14,TGCGCCAGCAGTGTGACTAGCGGGAGCTACGAGCAGTACTTC,CASSVTSGSYEQYF
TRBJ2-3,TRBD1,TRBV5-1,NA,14,TGCGCCAGCGCCGAACAGGGGGCAATAGATACGCAGTATTTT,CASAEQGAIDTQYF
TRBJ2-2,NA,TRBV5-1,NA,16,TGCGCCAGCAGCTTGGAACGCATCGCGAACACCGGGGAGCTGTTTTTT,CASSLERIANTGELFF
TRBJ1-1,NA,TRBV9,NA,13,TGTGCCAGCAGCGGGATCAGGGGCACTGAAGCTTTCTTT,CASSGIRGTEAFF
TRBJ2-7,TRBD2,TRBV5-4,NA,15,TGTGCCAGCAGCTACTGGACTAGCGGGAGCTCCGAGCAGTACTTC,CASSYWTSGSSEQYF
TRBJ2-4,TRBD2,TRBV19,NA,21,TGTGCCAGTAGTATGGCGTTTGGGACTAGCGGGAGCTATCGCCCCAAAAACATTCAGTACTTC,CASSMAFGTSGSYRPKNIQYF
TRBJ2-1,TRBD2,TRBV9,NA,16,TGTGCCAGCAGCGTAGAGGCGGGAGGGGTCGACGGTGAGCAGTTCTTC,CASSVEAGGVDGEQFF
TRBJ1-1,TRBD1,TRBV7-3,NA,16,TGTGCCAGCAGCACCTATCCCAGGACAGGGAACACTGAAGCTTTCTTT,CASSTYPRTGNTEAFF
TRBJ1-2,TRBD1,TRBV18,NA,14,TGTGCCAGCTCACCCGACAGGGCTGACTATGGCTACACCTTC,CASSPDRADYGYTF
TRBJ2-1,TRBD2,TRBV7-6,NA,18,TGTGCCAGCAGCTTAGGGACTAGCGGGAGGGCCTTTTACAATGAGCAGTTCTTC,CASSLGTSGRAFYNEQFF
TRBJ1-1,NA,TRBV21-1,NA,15,TGTGCCAGCAGCAAAGAAGGGGGAATGAACACTGAAGCTTTCTTT,CASSKEGGMNTEAFF
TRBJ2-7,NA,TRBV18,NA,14,TGTGCCAGCTCACCAGCGGTGTCCACCTACGAGCAGTACTTC,CASSPAVSTYEQYF
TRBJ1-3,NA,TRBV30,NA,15,TGTGCCTGGGGAGGGAGACAGCTCTCTGGAAACACCATATATTTT,CAWGGRQLSGNTIYF
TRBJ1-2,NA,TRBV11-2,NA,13,TGTGCCAGCAGGCCCAGGTTCGACTATGGCTACACCTTC,CASRPRFDYGYTF
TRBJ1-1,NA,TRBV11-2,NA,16,TGTGCCAGCAGCGGAACACGCAACACGGCCAACACTGAAGCTTTCTTT,CASSGTRNTANTEAFF
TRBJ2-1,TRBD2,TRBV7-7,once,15,TGTGCCAGCAGCCGGACTAGCGGGCGAGCCAATGAGCAGTTCTTC,CASSRTSGRANEQFF
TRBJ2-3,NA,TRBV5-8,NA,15,TGTGCCAGCAGCTTGGACAGGGTATTCTCAGATACGCAGTATTTT,CASSLDRVFSDTQYF
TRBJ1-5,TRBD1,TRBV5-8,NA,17,TGTGCCAGCAGCAGGAAAAGGGGGGGACAGGTCAATCAGCCCCAGCATTTT,CASSRKRGGQVNQPQHF
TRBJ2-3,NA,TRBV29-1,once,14,TGCAGCGTTGTTGGGGAAGGAGCGACAGATACGCAGTATTTT,CSVVGEGATDTQYF
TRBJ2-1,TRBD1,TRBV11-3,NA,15,TGTGCCAGCAGCGCGGGGACAGGGGCGTACAATGAGCAGTTCTTC,CASSAGTGAYNEQFF
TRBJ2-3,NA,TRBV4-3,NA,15,TGCGCCAGCAGCCAACGGCAAGCGTATAGGGATACGCAGTATTTT,CASSQRQAYRDTQYF
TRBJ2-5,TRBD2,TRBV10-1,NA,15,TGCGCCAGCAGAAGGGCGGGAGGGCCCGAAGAGACCCAGTACTTC,CASRRAGGPEETQYF
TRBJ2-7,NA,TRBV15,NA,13,TGTGCCACCAGCAGAGTTCGGATCTACGAGCAGTACTTC,CATSRVRIYEQYF
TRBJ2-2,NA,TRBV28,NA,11,TGTGCCGTAGTGCGGACCGGGGAGCTGTTTTTT,CAVVRTGELFF
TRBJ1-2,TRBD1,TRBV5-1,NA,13,TGCGCCAGCAGCGAAACAGGGGTGGATGGCTACACCTTC,CASSETGVDGYTF
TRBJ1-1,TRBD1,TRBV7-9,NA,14,TGTGCCAGCAGCTTAGCGATGGGACAGGGAATGGCTTTCTTT,CASSLAMGQGMAFF
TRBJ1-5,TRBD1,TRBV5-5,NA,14,TGTGCCAGCAGCTTTCCGGGACAGAATCAGCCCCAGCATTTT,CASSFPGQNQPQHF